This TCR beta chain was documented in a study of T cell repertoires in cytomegalovirus infection. Across the study: It was the public TCR beta signatures that indicated both CMV infection and matching HLA type.

One entry per CDR3 protein results from TCRdb running MiXCR on the reads. Of 380,000 or so distinct CDR3 sequences in the sample, about 35% were seen once. Points on this clonotype: Its specificity is not known.

Germline V CDR1 and CDR2: KGHSH, LQKENI. The CDR3 sequence is 14 residues long. With 4 bases clipped from V and 7 bases from J, the junction kept 5 bases outside the gene matches. This specimen consisted of cultured PBMCs, obtained from culture after CMV antigen stimulation. The source is a human donor in good health (CMV status not recorded). Some clones in this sample may be carry-over from other donors' samples. The chain carries TRBV18 and TRBJ2-7; 12 nucleotides line up with TRBD1. This CDR3 reads CASSLGDRGQEQYF. The CDR3 DNA follows: TGTGCCAGCTCACTAGGGGACAGGGGGCAAGAGCAGTACTTC.